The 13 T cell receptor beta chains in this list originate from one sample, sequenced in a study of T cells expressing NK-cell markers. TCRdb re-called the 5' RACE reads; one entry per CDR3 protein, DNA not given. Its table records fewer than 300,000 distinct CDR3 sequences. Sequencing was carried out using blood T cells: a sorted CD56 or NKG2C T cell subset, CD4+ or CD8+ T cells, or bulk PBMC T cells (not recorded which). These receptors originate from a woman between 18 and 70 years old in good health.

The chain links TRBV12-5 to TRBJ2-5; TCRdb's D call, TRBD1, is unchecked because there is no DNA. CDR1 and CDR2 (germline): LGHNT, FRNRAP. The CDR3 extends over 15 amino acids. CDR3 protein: CASGPGTAPAETQYF.

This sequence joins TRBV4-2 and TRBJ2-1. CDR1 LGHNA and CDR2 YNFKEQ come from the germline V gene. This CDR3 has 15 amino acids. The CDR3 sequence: CASSQEGTSYNEQFF.

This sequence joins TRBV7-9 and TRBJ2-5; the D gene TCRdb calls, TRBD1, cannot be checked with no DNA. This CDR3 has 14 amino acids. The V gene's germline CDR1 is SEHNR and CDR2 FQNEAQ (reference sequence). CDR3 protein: CASSTGTHQETQYF.

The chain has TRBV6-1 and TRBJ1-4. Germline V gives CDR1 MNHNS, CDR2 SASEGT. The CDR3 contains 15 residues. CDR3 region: CASRKDSSTNEKLFF.

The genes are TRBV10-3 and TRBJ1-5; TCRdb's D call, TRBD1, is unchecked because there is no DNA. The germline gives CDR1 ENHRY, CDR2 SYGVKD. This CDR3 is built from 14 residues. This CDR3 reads CAIGVRELDQPQHF.

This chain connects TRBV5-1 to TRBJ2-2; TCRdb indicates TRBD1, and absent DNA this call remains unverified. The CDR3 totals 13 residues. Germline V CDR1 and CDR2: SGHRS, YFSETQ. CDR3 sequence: CASRTGSTGELFF.

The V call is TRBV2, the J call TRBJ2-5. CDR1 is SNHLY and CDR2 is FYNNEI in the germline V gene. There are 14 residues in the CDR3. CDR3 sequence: CASRERPNQETQYF.

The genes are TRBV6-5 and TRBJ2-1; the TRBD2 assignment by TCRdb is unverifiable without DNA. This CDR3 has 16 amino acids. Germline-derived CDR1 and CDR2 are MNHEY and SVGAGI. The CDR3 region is CASSYGRAGRANEQFF.

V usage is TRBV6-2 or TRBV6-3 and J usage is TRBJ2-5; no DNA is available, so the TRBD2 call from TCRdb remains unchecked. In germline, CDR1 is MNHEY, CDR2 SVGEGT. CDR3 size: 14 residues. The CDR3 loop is CASSLGLLGETQYF.

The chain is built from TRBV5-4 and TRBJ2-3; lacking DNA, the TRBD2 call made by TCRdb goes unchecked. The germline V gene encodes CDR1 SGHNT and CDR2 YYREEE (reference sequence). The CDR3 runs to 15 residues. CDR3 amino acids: CASSSSLAVGYTQYF.

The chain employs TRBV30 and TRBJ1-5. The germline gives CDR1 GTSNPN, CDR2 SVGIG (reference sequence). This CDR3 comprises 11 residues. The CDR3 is CAWSASGPQHF.

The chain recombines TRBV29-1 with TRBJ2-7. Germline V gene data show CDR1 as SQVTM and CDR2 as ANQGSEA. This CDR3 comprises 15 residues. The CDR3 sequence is CSVLDSTWGPYEQYF.

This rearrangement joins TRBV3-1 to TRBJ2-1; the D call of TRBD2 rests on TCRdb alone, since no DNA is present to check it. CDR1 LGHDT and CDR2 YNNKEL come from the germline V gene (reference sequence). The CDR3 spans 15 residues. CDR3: CASRRLSGSYNEQFF.